This T cell receptor (beta chain) was documented in a study of T cells in Graves' hyperthyroidism and ophthalmopathy. Trimming removed 4 bases from V and 6 bases from J, with 16 bases in between. The CDR3 is made up of 15 amino acids. Germline CDR1 is PRHDT and CDR2 is FYEKMQ (reference sequence). Regions amplified from RNA transcripts were the TCR beta CDR3 regions. Researchers ran a first-round RT-PCR on the TCR CDR3 using the HTBI primer set. MiXCR, applied by TCRdb to the multiplex PCR reads, yields one record per CDR3 protein. The sample has 730,000 or so distinct CDR3 sequences; 15% to 20% are singletons. Notes on the study in general: Using 13 V-J features, a model discriminated ophthalmopathy from stable hyperthyroidism.

Points on this clonotype: As yet, its antigen is unknown.

Thyroid ultrasound and orbital computed tomography, with clinical symptoms and serum thyroxine and TRAb, informed diagnoses. Using more than 7.5 ml of fresh peripheral blood, PBMCs were prepared. The specimen was blood. The sequence was collected from a woman in her fifties or sixties with Graves' hyperthyroidism that later progressed to Graves' ophthalmopathy. The chain has TRBV13 and TRBJ2-1, with D possibly called TRBD1 or TRBD2 (6 bases each). CDR3 coding DNA: TGTGCCAGCAGCTCAGCAAGACGGGGGCCCAATGAGCAGTTCTTC. Residues: CASSSARRGPNEQFF.